A single sample gave rise to the 3 T cell receptor beta chains below, sequenced in a study of cytomegalovirus exposure and HLA in healthy donors. 60 Vbeta and 13 Jbeta primers were used in PCR. Profiling relied on immunoSEQ multiplex PCR, and the TCRdb table lists in-frame clones only, not all of them. The data hold about 150,000 clones, with 60% to 80% observed a single time. Sequenced sample: PBMCs. Receptors were obtained from a man aged 25 to 40 in good health and CMV-seronegative.

The V gene is TRBV30, the J gene TRBJ2-3, with a tentative D call TRBD2 (5 bases). Germline values: CDR1 GTSNPN, CDR2 SVGIG (reference sequence). CDR3 length: 11 residues. V was trimmed by 2 bases and J by 11 bases, leaving 11 bases between them. The chain's CDR3 is CAWSRGSEQYF. Written as DNA, the CDR3 is TGTGCCTGGAGTAGAGGGTCCGAGCAGTATTTT.

The chain recombines TRBV30 with TRBJ1-5, with D perhaps TRBD1 (6 bases). The V gene's germline CDR1 is GTSNPN and CDR2 SVGIG (reference sequence). V gave up 3 bases and J gave up 2 bases, with 17 bases separating them. The CDR3 is 16 amino acids. The CDR3 is CAWSGDTRLGNQPQHF. The CDR3 DNA sequence: TGTGCCTGGAGCGGGGACACTCGACTCGGCAATCAGCCCCAGCATTTT.

The CDR3 coding sequence is TGTGCCAGCAGCTTGCGGTCCAAACCCGGGACCCAGTACTTC. Translated, it gives CASSLRSKPGTQYF. The rearrangement joins TRBV5-6 to TRBJ2-5; the D is unclear. The length of the CDR3 is 14 residues. In germline, CDR1 is SGHDT, CDR2 YYEEEE. V gave up 1 base and J gave up 7 bases, with 14 bases separating them. The full variable domain, its missing parts supplied by reference TRBV5-6 and TRBJ2-5, is DAGVTQSPTHLIKTRGQQVTLRCSPKSGHDTVSWYQQALGQGPQFIFQYYEEEERQRGNFPDRFSGHQFPNYSSELNVNALLLGDSALYLCASSLRSKPGTQYFGPGTRLLVL.